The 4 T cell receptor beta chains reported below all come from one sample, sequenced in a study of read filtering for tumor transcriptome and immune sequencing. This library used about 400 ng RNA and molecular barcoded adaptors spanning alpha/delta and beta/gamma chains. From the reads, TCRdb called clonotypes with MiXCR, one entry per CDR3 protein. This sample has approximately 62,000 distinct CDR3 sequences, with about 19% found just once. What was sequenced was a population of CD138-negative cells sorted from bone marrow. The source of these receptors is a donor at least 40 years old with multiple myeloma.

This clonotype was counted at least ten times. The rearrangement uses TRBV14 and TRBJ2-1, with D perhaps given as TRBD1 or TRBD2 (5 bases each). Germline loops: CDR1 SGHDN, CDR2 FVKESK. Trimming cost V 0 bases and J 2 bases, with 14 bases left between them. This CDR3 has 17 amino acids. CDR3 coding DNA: TGTGCCAGCAGCCAAGAACTCGGGGCAGGTCCCTACAATGAGCAGTTCTTC. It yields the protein CASSQELGAGPYNEQFF.

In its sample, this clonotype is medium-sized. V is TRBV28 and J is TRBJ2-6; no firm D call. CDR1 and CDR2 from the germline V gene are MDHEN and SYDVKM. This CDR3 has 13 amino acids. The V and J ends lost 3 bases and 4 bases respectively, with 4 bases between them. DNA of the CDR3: TGTGCCAGCAGTTTTGCAGGGGCCAACGTCCTGACTTTC. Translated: CASSFAGANVLTF.

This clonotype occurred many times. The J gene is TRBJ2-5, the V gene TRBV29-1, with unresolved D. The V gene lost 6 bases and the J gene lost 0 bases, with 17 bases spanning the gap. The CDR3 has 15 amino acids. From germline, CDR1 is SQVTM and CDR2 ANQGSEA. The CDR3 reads CSVINVGINQETQYF. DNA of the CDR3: TGCAGCGTGATCAACGTAGGGATAAACCAAGAGACCCAGTACTTC.

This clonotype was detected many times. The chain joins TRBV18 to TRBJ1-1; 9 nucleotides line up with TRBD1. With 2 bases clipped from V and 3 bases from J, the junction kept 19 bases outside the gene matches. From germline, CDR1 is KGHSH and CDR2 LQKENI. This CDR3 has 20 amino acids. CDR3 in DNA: TGTGCCAGCTCACCAAAGGCCTACCGGACAGGGGATGAGAGGTACACTGAAGCTTTCTTT. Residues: CASSPKAYRTGDERYTEAFF.